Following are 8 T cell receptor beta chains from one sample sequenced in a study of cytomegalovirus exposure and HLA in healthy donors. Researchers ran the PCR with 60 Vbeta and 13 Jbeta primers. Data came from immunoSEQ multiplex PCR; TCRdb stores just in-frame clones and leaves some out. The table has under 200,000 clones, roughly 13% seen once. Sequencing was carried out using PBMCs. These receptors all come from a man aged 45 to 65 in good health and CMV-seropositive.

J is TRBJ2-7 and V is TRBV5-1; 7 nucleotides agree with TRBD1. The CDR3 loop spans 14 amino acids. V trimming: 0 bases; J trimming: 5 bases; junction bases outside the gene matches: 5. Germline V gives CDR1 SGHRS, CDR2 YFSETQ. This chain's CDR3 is CASSLGQGVDEQYF. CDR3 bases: TGCGCCAGCAGCTTGGGACAGGGAGTCGACGAGCAGTACTTC.

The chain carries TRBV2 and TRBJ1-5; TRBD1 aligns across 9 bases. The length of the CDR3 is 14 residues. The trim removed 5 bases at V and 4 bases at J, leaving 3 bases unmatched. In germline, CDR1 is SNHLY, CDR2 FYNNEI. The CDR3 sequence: CASSRDRVNQPQHF. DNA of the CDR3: TGTGCCAGCAGTCGGGACAGGGTTAATCAGCCCCAGCATTTT.

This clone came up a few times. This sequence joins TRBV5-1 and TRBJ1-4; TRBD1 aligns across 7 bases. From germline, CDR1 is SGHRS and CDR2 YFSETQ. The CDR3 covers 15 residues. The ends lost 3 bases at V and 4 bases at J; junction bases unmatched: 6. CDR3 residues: CASSSGTVLNEKLFF. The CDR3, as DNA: TGCGCCAGCAGCTCAGGGACAGTGCTTAATGAAAAACTGTTTTTT.

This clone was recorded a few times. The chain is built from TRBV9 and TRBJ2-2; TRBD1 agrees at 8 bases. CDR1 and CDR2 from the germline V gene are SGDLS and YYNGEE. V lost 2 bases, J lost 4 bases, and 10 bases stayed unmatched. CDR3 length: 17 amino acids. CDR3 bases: TGTGCCAGCAGCGTCCAAACCAGGGGGCGCGCCACCGGGGAGCTGTTTTTT. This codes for CASSVQTRGRATGELFF.

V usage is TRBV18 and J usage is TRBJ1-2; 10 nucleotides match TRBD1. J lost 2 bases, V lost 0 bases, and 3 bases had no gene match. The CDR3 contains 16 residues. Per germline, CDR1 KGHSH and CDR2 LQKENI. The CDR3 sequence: CASSPPTGGINYGYTF. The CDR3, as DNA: TGTGCCAGCTCACCACCGACAGGGGGCATCAACTATGGCTACACCTTC.

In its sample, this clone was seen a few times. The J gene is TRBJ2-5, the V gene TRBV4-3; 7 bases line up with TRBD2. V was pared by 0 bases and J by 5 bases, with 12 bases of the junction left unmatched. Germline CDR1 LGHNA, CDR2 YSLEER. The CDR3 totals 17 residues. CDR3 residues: CASSQEFSGLGGETQYF. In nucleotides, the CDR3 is TGCGCCAGCAGCCAAGAATTTAGCGGGCTAGGAGGTGAGACCCAGTACTTC.

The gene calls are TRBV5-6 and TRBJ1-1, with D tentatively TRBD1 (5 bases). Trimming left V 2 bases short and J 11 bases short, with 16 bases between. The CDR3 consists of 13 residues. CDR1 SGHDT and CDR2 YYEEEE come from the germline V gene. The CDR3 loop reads CASSFGSGGRAFF. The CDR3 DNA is TGTGCCAGCAGCTTTGGGAGCGGGGGTCGGGCTTTCTTT.

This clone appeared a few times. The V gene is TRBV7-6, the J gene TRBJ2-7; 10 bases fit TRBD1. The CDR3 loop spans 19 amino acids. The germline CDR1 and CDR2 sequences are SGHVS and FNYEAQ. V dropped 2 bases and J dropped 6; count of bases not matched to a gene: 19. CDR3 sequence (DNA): TGTGCCAGCAGCTTACGCCGAGACAGGGGGCGCGTTGGCTTTTTCGAGCAGTACTTC. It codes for CASSLRRDRGRVGFFEQYF. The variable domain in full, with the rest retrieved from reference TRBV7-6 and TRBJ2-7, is GAGVSQSPRYKVTKRGQDVALRCDPISGHVSLYWYRQALGQGPEFLTYFNYEAQQDKSGLPNDRFSAERPEGSISTLTIQRTEQRDSAMYRCASSLRRDRGRVGFFEQYFGPGTRLTVT.